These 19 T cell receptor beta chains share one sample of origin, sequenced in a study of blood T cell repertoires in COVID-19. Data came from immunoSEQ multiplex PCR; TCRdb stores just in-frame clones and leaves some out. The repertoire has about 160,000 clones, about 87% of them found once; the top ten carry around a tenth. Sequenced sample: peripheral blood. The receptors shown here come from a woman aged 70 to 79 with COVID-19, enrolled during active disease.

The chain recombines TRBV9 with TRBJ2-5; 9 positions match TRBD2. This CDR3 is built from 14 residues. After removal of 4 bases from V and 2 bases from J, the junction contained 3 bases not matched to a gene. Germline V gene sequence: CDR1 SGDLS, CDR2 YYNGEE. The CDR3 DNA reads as TGTGCCAGCAGCACAAGCGGGGGGCAAGAGACCCAGTACTTC. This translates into CASSTSGGQETQYF.

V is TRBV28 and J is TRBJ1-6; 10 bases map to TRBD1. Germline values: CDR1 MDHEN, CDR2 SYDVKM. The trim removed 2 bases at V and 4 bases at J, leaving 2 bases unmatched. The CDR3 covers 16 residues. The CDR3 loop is CASSLRDRGYNSPLHF. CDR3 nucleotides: TGTGCCAGCAGTTTAAGGGACAGGGGTTATAATTCACCCCTCCACTTT.

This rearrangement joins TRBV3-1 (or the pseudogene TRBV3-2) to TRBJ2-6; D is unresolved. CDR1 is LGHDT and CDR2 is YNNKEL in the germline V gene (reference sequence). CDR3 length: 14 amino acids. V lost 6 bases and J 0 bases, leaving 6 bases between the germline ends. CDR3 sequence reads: CASSRSSGANVLTF. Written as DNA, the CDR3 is TGTGCCAGCAGTCGGTCCTCTGGGGCCAACGTCCTGACTTTC.

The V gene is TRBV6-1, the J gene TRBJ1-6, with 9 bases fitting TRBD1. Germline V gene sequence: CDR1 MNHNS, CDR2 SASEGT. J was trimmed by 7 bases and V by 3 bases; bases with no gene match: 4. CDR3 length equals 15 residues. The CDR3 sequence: CASSDGTGSNSPLHF. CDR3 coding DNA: TGTGCCAGCAGTGATGGGACAGGGTCAAATTCACCCCTCCACTTT.

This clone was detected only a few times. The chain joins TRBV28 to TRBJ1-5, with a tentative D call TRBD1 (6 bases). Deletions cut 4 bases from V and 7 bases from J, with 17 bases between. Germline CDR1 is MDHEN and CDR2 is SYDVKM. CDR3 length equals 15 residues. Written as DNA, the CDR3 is TGTGCCAGCAGTTCCCACAGGGATGGTGGCCAGCCCCAGCATTTT. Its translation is CASSSHRDGGQPQHF.

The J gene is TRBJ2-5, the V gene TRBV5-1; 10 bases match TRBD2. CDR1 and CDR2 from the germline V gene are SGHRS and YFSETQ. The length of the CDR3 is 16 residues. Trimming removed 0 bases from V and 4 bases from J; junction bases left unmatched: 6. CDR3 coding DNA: TGCGCCAGCAGCTTGGTGGCTAGCGGGGGTCTAGAGACCCAGTACTTC. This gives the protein CASSLVASGGLETQYF.

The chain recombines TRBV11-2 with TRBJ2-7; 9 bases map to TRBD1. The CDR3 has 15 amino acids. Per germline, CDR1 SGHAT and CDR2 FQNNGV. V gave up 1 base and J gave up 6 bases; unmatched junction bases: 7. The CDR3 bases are TGTGCCAGCAGCTTAGTTCAGGACAGGGGCAGCGAGCAGTACTTC. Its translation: CASSLVQDRGSEQYF.

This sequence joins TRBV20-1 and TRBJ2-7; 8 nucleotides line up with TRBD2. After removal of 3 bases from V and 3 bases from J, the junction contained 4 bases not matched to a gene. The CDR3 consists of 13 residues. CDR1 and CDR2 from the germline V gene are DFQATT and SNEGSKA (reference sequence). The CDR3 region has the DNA TGCAGTGCTAGTTTTGCGGGGGGCTACGAGCAGTACTTC. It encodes CSASFAGGYEQYF.

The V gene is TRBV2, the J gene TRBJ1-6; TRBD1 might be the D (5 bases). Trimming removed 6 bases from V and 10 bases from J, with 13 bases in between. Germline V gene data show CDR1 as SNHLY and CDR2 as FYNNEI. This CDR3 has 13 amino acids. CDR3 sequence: CASRVQGGSPLHF. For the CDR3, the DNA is TGTGCCAGCAGGGTTCAGGGAGGATCACCCCTCCACTTT.

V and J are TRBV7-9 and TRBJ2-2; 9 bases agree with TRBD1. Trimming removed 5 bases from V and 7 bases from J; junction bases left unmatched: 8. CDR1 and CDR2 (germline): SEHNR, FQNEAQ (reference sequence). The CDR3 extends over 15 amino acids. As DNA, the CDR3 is TGTGCCAGCAGCCCCGGGACAGGGTCGAACGGGGAGCTGTTTTTT. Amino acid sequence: CASSPGTGSNGELFF.

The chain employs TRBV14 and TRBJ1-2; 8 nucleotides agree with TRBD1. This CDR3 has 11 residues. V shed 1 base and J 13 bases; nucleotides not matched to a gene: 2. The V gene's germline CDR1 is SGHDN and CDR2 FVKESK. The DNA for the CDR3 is TGTGCCAGCAGCCAAGCTGGGACAGGCACCTTC. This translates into CASSQAGTGTF.

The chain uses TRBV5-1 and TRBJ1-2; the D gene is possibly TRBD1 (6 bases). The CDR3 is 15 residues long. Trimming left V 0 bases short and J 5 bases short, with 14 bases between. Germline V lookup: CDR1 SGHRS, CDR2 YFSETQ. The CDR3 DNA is TGCGCCAGCAGCTTGGGCTACGGACAGTTTTATGGCTACACCTTC. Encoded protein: CASSLGYGQFYGYTF.

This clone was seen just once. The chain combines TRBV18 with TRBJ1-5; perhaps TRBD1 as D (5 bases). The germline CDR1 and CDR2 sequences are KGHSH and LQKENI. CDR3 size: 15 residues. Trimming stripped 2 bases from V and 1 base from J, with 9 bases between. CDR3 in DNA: TGTGCCAGCTCACCATACGCAGGGAGCAATCAGCCCCAGCATTTT. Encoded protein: CASSPYAGSNQPQHF. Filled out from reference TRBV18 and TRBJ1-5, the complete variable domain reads NAGVMQNPRHLVRRRGQEARLRCSPMKGHSHVYWYRQLPEEGLKFMVYLQKENIIDESGMPKERFSAEFPKEGPSILRIQQVVRGDSAAYFCASSPYAGSNQPQHFGDGTRLSIL.

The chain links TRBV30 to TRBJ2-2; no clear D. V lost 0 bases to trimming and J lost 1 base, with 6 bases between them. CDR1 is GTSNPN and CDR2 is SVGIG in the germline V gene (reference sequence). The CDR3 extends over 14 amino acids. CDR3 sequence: CAWSVPGNTGELFF. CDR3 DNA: TGTGCCTGGAGTGTACCGGGGAACACCGGGGAGCTGTTTTTT.

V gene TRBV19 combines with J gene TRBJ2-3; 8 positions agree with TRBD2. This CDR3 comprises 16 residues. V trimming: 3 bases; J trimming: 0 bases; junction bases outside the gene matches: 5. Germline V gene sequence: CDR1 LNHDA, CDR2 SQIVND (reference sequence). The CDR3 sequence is CASSIRSGTSTDTQYF. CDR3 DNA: TGTGCCAGTAGTATCCGTAGCGGGACTAGCACAGATACGCAGTATTTT.

The CDR3 is CASRRDNNYGYTF. The CDR3 DNA is TGTGCCAGCAGACGCGACAACAACTATGGCTACACCTTC. The V and J genes are TRBV7-9 and TRBJ1-2; D is unclear. This CDR3 region has 13 residues. CDR1 and CDR2 (germline): SEHNR, FQNEAQ (reference sequence). Trimming took off 6 bases at V and 2 bases at J, with 10 bases between the two ends.

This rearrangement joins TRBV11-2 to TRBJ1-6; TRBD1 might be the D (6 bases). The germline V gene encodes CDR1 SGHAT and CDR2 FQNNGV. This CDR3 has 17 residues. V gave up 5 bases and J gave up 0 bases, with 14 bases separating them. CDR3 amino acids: CASSPDRPSSYNSPLHF. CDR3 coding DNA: TGTGCCAGCAGCCCCGACAGGCCGAGCTCCTATAATTCACCCCTCCACTTT.

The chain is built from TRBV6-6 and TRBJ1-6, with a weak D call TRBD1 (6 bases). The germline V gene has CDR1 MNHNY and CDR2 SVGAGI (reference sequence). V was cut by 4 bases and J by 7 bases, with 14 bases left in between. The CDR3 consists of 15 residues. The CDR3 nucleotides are TGTGCCAGCAGTTTCGGGACACGGACGAATTCACCCCTCCACTTT. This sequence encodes CASSFGTRTNSPLHF.

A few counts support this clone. CDR3 sequence: CAISAGDRGNGNTIYF. CDR3 coding DNA: TGTGCCATCAGCGCCGGGGACAGGGGGAATGGAAACACCATATATTTT. The chain couples TRBV10-3 to TRBJ1-3, with 11 bases lining up with TRBD1. CDR1 ENHRY and CDR2 SYGVKD come from the germline V gene. CDR3 length: 16 residues. V lost 6 bases and J lost 3; bases outside the gene matches: 7.